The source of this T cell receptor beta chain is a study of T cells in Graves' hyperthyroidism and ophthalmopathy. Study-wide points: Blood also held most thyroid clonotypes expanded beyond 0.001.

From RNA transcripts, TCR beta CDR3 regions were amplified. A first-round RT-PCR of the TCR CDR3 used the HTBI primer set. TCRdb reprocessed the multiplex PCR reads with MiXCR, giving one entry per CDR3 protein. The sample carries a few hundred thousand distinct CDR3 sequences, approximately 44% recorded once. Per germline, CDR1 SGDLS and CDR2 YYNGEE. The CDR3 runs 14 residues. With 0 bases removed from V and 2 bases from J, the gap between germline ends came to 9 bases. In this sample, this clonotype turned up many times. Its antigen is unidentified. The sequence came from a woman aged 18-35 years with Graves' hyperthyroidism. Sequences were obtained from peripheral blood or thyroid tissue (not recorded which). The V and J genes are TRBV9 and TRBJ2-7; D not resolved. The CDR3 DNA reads TGTGCCAGCAGCGTAGACGCAGGTACCTACGAGCAGTACTTC. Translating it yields CASSVDAGTYEQYF.